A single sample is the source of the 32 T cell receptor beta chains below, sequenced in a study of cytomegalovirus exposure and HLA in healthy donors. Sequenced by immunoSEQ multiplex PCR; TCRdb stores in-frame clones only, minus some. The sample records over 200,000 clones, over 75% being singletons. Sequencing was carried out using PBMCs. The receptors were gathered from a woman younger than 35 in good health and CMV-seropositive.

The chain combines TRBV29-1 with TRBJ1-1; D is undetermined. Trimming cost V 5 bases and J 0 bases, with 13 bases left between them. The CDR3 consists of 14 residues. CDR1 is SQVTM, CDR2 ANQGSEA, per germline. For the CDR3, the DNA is TGCAGCGTTATGGAGCAAAGAATGAACACTGAAGCTTTCTTT. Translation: CSVMEQRMNTEAFF.

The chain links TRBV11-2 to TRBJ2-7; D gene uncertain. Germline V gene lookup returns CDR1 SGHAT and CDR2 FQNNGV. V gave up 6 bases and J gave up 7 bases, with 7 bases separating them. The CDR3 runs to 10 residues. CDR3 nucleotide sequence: TGTGCCAGCAGTCACAGAGAGCAGTACTTC. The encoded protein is CASSHREQYF. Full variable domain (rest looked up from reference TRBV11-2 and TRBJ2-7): EAGVAQSPRYKIIEKRQSVAFWCNPISGHATLYWYQQILGQGPKLLIQFQNNGVVDDSQLPKDRFSAERLKGVDSTLKIQPAKLEDSAVYLCASSHREQYFGPGTRLTVT.

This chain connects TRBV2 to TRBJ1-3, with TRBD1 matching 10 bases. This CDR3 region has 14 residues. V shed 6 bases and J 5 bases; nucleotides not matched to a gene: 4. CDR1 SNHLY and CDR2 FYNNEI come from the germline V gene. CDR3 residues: CASSRDRGRNTIYF. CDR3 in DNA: TGTGCCAGCAGCCGGGACAGGGGCCGAAACACCATATATTTT.

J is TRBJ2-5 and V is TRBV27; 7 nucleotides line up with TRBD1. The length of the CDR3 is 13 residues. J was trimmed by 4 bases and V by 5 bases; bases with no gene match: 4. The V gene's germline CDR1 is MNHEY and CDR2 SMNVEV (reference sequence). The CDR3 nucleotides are TGTGCCAGCAGTCGACAGGGCATAGAGACCCAGTACTTC. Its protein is CASSRQGIETQYF.

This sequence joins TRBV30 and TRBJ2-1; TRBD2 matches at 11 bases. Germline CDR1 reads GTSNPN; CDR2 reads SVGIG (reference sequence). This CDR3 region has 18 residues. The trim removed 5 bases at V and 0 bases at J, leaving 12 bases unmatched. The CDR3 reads CAWRRGLAGLSSYNEQFF. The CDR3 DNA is TGTGCCTGGCGACGCGGACTAGCGGGCCTAAGCTCCTACAATGAGCAGTTCTTC.

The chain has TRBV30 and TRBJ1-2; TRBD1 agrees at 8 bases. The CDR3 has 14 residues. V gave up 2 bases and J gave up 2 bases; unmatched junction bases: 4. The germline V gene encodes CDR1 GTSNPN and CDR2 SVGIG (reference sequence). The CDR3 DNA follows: TGTGCCTGGAGTTATGACAGGGGAAACTATGGCTACACCTTC. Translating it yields CAWSYDRGNYGYTF.

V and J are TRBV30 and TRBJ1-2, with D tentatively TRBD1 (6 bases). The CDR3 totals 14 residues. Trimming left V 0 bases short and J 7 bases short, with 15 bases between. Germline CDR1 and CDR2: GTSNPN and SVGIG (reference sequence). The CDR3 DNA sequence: TGTGCCTGGAGTGTAGGAGTGGGGGCCAGTGGCTACACCTTC. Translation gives CAWSVGVGASGYTF.

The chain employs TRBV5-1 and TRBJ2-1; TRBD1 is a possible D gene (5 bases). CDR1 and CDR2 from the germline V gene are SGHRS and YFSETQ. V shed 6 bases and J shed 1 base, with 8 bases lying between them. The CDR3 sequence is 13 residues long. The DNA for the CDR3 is TGCGCCAGCACCAGGGCATCCTACAATGAGCAGTTCTTC. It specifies CASTRASYNEQFF.

The CDR3 sequence is CASVGGTDTQYF. The CDR3 nucleotides are TGTGCCAGTGTGGGCGGCACAGATACGCAGTATTTT. The rearrangement uses TRBV28 and TRBJ2-3; no definite D call. This CDR3 is built from 12 residues. V was cut by 9 bases and J by 1 base, with 8 bases left in between. The germline CDR1 and CDR2 sequences are MDHEN and SYDVKM.

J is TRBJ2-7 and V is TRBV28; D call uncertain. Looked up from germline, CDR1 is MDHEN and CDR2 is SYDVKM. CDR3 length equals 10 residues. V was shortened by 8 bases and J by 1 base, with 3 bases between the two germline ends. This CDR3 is CASASYEQYF. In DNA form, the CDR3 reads TGTGCCAGCGCGTCCTACGAGCAGTACTTC.

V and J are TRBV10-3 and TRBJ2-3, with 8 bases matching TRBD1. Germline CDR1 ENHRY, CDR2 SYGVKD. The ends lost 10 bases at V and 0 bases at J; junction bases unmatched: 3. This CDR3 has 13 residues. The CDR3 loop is CASRDRSTDTQYF. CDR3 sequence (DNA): TGTGCCAGCCGGGACAGGAGCACAGATACGCAGTATTTT.

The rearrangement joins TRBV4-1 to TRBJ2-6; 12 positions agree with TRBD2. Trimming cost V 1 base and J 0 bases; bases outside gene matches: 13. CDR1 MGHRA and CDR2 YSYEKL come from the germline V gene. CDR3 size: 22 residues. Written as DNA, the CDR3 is TGCGCCAGCAGCCAAGGGGAGCTAGCGGGAGGGCCCAGTGACTCTGGGGCCAACGTCCTGACTTTC. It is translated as CASSQGELAGGPSDSGANVLTF.

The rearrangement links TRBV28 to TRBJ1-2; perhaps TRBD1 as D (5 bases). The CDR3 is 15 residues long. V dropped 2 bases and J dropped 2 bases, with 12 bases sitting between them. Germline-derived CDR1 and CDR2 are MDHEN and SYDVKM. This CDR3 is CASSLLGPSNYGYTF. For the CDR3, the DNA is TGTGCCAGCAGTTTACTGGGGCCCTCAAACTATGGCTACACCTTC.

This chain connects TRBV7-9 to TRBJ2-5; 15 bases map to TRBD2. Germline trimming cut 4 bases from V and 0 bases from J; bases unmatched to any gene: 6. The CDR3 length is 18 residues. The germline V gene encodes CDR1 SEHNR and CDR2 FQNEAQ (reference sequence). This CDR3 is CASSSTGTSGRHQETQYF. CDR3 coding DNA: TGTGCCAGCAGCTCTACCGGGACTAGCGGGAGGCACCAAGAGACCCAGTACTTC.

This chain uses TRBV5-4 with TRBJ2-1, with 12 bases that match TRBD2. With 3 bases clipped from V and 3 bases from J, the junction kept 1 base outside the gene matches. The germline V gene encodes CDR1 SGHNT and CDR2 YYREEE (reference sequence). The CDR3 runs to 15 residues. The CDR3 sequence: CASSSTSGSYNEQFF. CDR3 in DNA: TGTGCCAGCAGCTCGACTAGCGGGAGCTACAATGAGCAGTTCTTC. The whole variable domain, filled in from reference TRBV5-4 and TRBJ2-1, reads ETGVTQSPTHLIKTRGQQVTLRCSSQSGHNTVSWYQQALGQGPQFIFQYYREEENGRGNFPPRFSGLQFPNYSSELNVNALELDDSALYLCASSSTSGSYNEQFFGPGTRLTVL.

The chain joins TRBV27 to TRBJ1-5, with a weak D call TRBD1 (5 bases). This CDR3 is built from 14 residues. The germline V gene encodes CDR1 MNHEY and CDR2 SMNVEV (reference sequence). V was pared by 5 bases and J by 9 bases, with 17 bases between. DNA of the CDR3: TGTGCCAGCAGTACGCGGGACTCAAGGATGCCCCAGCATTTT. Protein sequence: CASSTRDSRMPQHF.

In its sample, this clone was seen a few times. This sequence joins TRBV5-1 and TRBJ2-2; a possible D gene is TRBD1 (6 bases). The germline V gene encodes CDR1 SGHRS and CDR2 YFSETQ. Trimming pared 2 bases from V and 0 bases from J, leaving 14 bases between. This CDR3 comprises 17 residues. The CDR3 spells CASSLTSGVANTGELFF. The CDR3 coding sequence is TGCGCCAGCAGCTTAACTTCAGGGGTAGCGAACACCGGGGAGCTGTTTTTT. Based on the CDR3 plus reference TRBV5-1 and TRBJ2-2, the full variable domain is KAGVTQTPRYLIKTRGQQVTLSCSPISGHRSVSWYQQTPGQGLQFLFEYFSETQRNKGNFPGRFSGRQFSNSRSEMNVSTLELGDSALYLCASSLTSGVANTGELFFGEGSRLTVL.

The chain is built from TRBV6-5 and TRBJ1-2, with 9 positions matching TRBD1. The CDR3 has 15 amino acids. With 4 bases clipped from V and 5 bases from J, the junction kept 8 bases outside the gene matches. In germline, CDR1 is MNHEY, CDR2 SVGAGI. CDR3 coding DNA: TGTGCCAGCAGTTTCCTACAGGGGGCTGGGTATGGCTACACCTTC. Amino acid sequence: CASSFLQGAGYGYTF.

The CDR3 DNA sequence: TGCGCCAGCAGCGGGGGCAACCAAGAGACCCAGTACTTC. Translating gives CASSGGNQETQYF. This chain joins TRBV5-1 and TRBJ2-5; D possibly corresponds to TRBD1 (6 bases). With 4 bases removed from V and 0 bases from J, the gap between germline ends came to 7 bases. The CDR3 runs to 13 residues. Germline-derived CDR1 and CDR2 are SGHRS and YFSETQ.

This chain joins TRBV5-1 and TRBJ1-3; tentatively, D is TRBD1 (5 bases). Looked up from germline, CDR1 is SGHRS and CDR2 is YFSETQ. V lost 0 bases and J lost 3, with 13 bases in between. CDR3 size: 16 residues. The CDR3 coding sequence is TGCGCCAGCAGCTTGGCGGTCAGGGCCAATGGAAACACCATATATTTT. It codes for CASSLAVRANGNTIYF.

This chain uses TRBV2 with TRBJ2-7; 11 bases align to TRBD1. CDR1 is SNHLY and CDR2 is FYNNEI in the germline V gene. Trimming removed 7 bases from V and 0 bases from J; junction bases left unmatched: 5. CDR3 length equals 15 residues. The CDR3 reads CASTPGQGVSYEQYF. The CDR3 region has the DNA TGTGCCAGCACCCCGGGACAGGGGGTCTCCTACGAGCAGTACTTC.

The CDR3 coding sequence is TGTGCCAGCAGCTTAAGGACTAGCGGGAGTTCGGAGACCCAGTACTTC. This codes for CASSLRTSGSSETQYF. The chain combines TRBV9 with TRBJ2-5, with TRBD2 matching over 13 bases. From germline, CDR1 is SGDLS and CDR2 YYNGEE. The CDR3 is 16 amino acids. V gave up 4 bases and J gave up 5 bases; unmatched junction bases: 8.

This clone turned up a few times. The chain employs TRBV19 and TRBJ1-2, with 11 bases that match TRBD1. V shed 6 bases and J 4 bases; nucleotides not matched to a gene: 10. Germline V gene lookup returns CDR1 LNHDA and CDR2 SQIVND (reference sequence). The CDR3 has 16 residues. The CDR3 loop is CASSGQGALIGYGYTF. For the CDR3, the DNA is TGTGCCAGTAGCGGACAGGGGGCTCTGATCGGCTATGGCTACACCTTC.

The DNA of the CDR3 is TGTGCCAGCAGCCCTTCCCCTACCTTGACTAAGCGCTACGAGCAGTACTTC. Its translation is CASSPSPTLTKRYEQYF. The chain is built from TRBV28 and TRBJ2-7; tentatively, D is TRBD2 (5 bases). From germline, CDR1 is MDHEN and CDR2 SYDVKM. V was cut by 6 bases and J by 3 bases, with 24 bases left in between. The CDR3 is 17 residues long.

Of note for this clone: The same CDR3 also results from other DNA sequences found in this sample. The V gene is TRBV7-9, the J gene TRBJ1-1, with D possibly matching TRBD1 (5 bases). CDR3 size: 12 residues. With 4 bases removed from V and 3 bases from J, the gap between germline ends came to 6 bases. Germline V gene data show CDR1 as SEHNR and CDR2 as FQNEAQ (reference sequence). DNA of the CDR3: TGTGCCAGCAGCTCAGGGTACACTGAAGCTTTCTTT. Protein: CASSSGYTEAFF.

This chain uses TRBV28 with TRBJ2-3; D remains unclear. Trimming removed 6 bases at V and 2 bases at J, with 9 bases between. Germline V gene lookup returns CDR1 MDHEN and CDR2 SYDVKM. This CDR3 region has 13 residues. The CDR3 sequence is CASRNGYTDTQYF. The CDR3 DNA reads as TGTGCCAGCAGGAACGGGTACACAGATACGCAGTATTTT. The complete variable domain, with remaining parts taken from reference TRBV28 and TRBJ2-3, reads DVKVTQSSRYLVKRTGEKVFLECVQDMDHENMFWYRQDPGLGLRLIYFSYDVKMKEKGDIPEGYSVSREKKERFSLILESASTNQTSMYLCASRNGYTDTQYFGPGTRLTVL.

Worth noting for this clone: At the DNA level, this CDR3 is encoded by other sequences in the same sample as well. CDR3 sequence reads: CASSLSNSYEQYF. The CDR3 nucleotides read TGTGCCAGCAGTTTATCTAACTCCTACGAGCAGTACTTC. The chain is built from TRBV27 and TRBJ2-7; D unresolved. Germline assignment: CDR1 MNHEY and CDR2 SMNVEV (reference sequence). Trimming removed 0 bases from V and 0 bases from J, with 3 bases in between. This CDR3 region has 13 residues.

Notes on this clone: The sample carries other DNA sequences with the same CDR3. This CDR3 reads CASSGSSYNEQFF. Here the CDR3 DNA reads TGCGCCTCCAGCGGGAGCTCCTACAATGAGCAGTTCTTC. The chain employs TRBV5-1 and TRBJ2-1, with TRBD2 matching 8 bases. The ends lost 10 bases at V and 0 bases at J; junction bases unmatched: 3. Looked up from germline, CDR1 is SGHRS and CDR2 is YFSETQ. The CDR3 is 13 residues long.

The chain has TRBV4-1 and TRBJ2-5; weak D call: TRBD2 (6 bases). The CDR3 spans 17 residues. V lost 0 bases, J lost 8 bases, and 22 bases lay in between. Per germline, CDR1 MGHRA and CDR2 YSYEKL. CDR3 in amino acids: CASSQDPGGKGVNTQYF. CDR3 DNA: TGCGCCAGCAGCCAAGATCCGGGCGGGAAGGGCGTGAATACCCAGTACTTC.

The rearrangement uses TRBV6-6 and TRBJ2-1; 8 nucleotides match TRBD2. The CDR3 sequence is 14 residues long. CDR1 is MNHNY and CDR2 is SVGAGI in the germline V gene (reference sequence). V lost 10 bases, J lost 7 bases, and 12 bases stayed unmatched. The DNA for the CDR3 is TGTGCCACCGGACGACTAGCGACATATAATGAGCAGTTCTTC. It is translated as CATGRLATYNEQFF.

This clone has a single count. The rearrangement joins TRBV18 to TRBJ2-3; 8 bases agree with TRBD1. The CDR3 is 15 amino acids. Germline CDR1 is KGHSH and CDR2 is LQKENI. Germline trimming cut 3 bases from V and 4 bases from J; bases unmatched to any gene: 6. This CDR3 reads CASSPSGGRADTQYF. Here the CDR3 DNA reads TGTGCCAGCTCACCGTCAGGGGGCCGGGCAGATACGCAGTATTTT. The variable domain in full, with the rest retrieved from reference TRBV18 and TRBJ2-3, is NAGVMQNPRHLVRRRGQEARLRCSPMKGHSHVYWYRQLPEEGLKFMVYLQKENIIDESGMPKERFSAEFPKEGPSILRIQQVVRGDSAAYFCASSPSGGRADTQYFGPGTRLTVL.

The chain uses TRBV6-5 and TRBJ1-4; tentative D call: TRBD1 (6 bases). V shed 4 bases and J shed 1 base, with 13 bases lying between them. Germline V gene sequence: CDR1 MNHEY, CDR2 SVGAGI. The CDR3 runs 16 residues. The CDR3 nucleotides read TGTGCCAGCAGTTTTAGTCCAGGGGTAACTAATGAAAAACTGTTTTTT. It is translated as CASSFSPGVTNEKLFF.